The next 29 T cell receptor beta chains were all read from a single sample in a study of identifying expanded T cells in peripheral blood. Only in-frame clones appear in the TCRdb table, and some are missing; sequencing was by immunoSEQ multiplex PCR. The table has about 58,000 clones, roughly four fifths seen once. Sequenced: blood. The source of these receptors is a person aged 18 to 75 in good health.

The count of this clone is one. The rearrangement joins TRBV5-6 to TRBJ1-1; no definite D call. The length of the CDR3 is 15 residues. Looked up from germline, CDR1 is SGHDT and CDR2 is YYEEEE. Trimming took off 2 bases at V and 1 base at J, with 12 bases between the two ends. DNA for the CDR3: TGTGCCAGCAGCTTCTCACCTGAAAGGAACACTGAAGCTTTCTTT. The encoded protein is CASSFSPERNTEAFF.

The chain couples TRBV10-1 to TRBJ2-7; 8 nucleotides match TRBD1. Trimming removed 6 bases from V and 2 bases from J; junction bases left unmatched: 6. The CDR3 is made up of 14 amino acids. Germline assignment: CDR1 WNHNN and CDR2 SYGVQD (reference sequence). CDR3 coding DNA: TGCGCCAGCAGAGAGGGGGACAGGCCCTACGAGCAGTACTTC. Its translation: CASREGDRPYEQYF.

In this sample, this clone turned up a few times. This chain joins TRBV5-1 and TRBJ1-2; 7 bases fit TRBD1. The CDR3 sequence is 15 residues long. V was clipped by 1 base and J by 4 bases; unmatched bases: 7. CDR1 and CDR2 (germline): SGHRS, YFSETQ. CDR3 nucleotides: TGCGCCAGCAGCTTGATGAGGGGGCGGACCTATGGCTACACCTTC. It is translated as CASSLMRGRTYGYTF.

The chain is built from TRBV18 and TRBJ1-4; no firm D call. The CDR3 loop spans 13 amino acids. Deletions cut 3 bases from V and 8 bases from J, with 10 bases between. Per germline, CDR1 KGHSH and CDR2 LQKENI. CDR3 nucleotides: TGTGCCAGCTCACCTCAGTTTCGGGAAAAACTGTTTTTT. Translation: CASSPQFREKLFF.

J is TRBJ2-1 and V is TRBV7-2, with D uncertain. This CDR3 region has 12 residues. The germline V and J ends were trimmed by 9 bases and 5 bases, with 11 bases remaining between them. The V gene's germline CDR1 is SGHTA and CDR2 FQGNSA. CDR3 loop: CASTDWDNEQFF. CDR3 DNA sequence: TGTGCCAGTACCGACTGGGACAATGAGCAGTTCTTC.

This sequence joins TRBV5-4 and TRBJ2-5, with TRBD2 matching 8 bases. The ends lost 7 bases at V and 3 bases at J; junction bases unmatched: 8. CDR1 SGHNT and CDR2 YYREEE come from the germline V gene (reference sequence). This CDR3 comprises 14 residues. The CDR3 region is CASQNGGAEETQYF. The CDR3 DNA sequence: TGTGCCAGCCAGAACGGGGGGGCCGAAGAGACCCAGTACTTC.

The V and J genes are TRBV7-8 and TRBJ2-5; 8 positions agree with TRBD2. The CDR3 runs to 17 residues. V shed 2 bases and J 3 bases; nucleotides not matched to a gene: 11. From germline, CDR1 is SGHVS and CDR2 FQNEAQ. CDR3 sequence: CASSLLAGGAQKETQYF. In nucleotides, the CDR3 is TGTGCCAGCAGCTTACTGGCGGGAGGTGCACAAAAAGAGACCCAGTACTTC.

CDR3 in amino acids: CASSDALAGRSPNTGELFF. CDR3 nucleotide sequence: TGTGCCAGCAGCGATGCTCTAGCGGGAAGATCCCCGAACACCGGGGAGCTGTTTTTT. The rearrangement links TRBV9 to TRBJ2-2, with TRBD2 matching 9 bases. Per germline, CDR1 SGDLS and CDR2 YYNGEE. There are 19 residues in the CDR3. V lost 3 bases, J lost 0 bases, and 12 bases stayed unmatched.

The V call is TRBV7-8, the J call TRBJ1-2, with 8 bases aligning to TRBD1. The CDR3 sequence is 13 residues long. The V and J ends lost 5 bases and 8 bases, in that order; junction bases with no gene match: 7. Germline values: CDR1 SGHVS, CDR2 FQNEAQ. This CDR3 is CASSQDRGRGYTF. The CDR3 DNA is TGTGCCAGCAGCCAAGACAGGGGCAGGGGCTACACCTTC.

V and J are TRBV19 and TRBJ2-1; 14 nucleotides line up with TRBD2. Germline CDR1 LNHDA, CDR2 SQIVND (reference sequence). The CDR3 has 15 residues. Germline trimming cut 4 bases from V and 9 bases from J; bases unmatched to any gene: 5. The CDR3 bases are TGTGCCAGTAGTAAGACTAGCGGGAGGGTAAGTGAGCAGTTCTTC. Its protein is CASSKTSGRVSEQFF.

This rearrangement joins TRBV5-5 to TRBJ2-2; 7 bases fit TRBD2. CDR1 is SGHKS and CDR2 is YYEKEE in the germline V gene (reference sequence). V lost 4 bases and J lost 4; bases outside the gene matches: 10. This CDR3 comprises 16 residues. The CDR3 DNA reads TGTGCCAGCAGCGCCCTAGCGGCCAAGGGCACCGGGGAGCTGTTTTTT. Translation gives CASSALAAKGTGELFF.

The genes are TRBV7-6 and TRBJ1-6, with D perhaps matching TRBD1 (5 bases). Trimming took 5 bases from V and 9 from J, leaving 17 bases between them. The CDR3 runs to 15 residues. Germline CDR1 and CDR2: SGHVS and FNYEAQ. This CDR3 reads CASSPVGRGVSPLHF. CDR3 bases: TGTGCCAGCAGCCCCGTGGGACGGGGGGTTTCACCCCTCCACTTT.

The V gene is TRBV29-1, the J gene TRBJ2-3, with TRBD2 matching 9 bases. The V and J ends lost 8 bases and 3 bases, in that order; junction bases with no gene match: 3. This CDR3 is 12 amino acids long. Germline V gene data show CDR1 as SQVTM and CDR2 as ANQGSEA. Here the CDR3 DNA reads TGCAGCTTTAGCGGGAGTACAGATACGCAGTATTTT. Protein sequence: CSFSGSTDTQYF.

V usage is TRBV14 and J usage is TRBJ2-1; tentative D call: TRBD2 (5 bases). Germline CDR1 reads SGHDN; CDR2 reads FVKESK. V lost 1 base, J lost 8 bases, and 15 bases lay in between. This CDR3 region has 15 residues. This CDR3 reads CASSQGLAARDEQFF. CDR3 bases: TGTGCCAGCAGCCAAGGTCTAGCCGCAAGGGATGAGCAGTTCTTC.

The chain employs TRBV9 and TRBJ2-5; no definite D call. This CDR3 has 15 residues. V was trimmed by 0 bases and J by 4 bases, leaving 13 bases between them. Per the germline V gene, CDR1 is SGDLS and CDR2 is YYNGEE. The CDR3 protein is CASSVGGRLAETQYF. The CDR3 nucleotides read TGTGCCAGCAGCGTAGGAGGCAGACTGGCAGAGACCCAGTACTTC.

This chain links TRBV9 with TRBJ2-5; a possible D gene is TRBD1 (5 bases). V lost 4 bases and J lost 4, with 20 bases in between. In germline, CDR1 is SGDLS, CDR2 YYNGEE. This CDR3 has 16 amino acids. The CDR3 region is CASSSPRQGPTETQYF. CDR3 nucleotides: TGTGCCAGCAGCTCCCCAAGGCAGGGTCCGACAGAGACCCAGTACTTC.

This chain's CDR3 is CASSPGGLRSGSTDTQYF. The CDR3 DNA reads TGTGCCAGCTCACCAGGTGGCCTCAGGAGCGGAAGCACAGATACGCAGTATTTT. The rearrangement uses TRBV18 and TRBJ2-3; weak D call: TRBD2 (5 bases). V dropped 2 bases and J dropped 0 bases, with 18 bases sitting between them. The CDR3 sequence is 18 residues long. The germline gives CDR1 KGHSH, CDR2 LQKENI.

V is TRBV2 and J is TRBJ1-1, with a weak D call TRBD1 (5 bases). This CDR3 contains 14 residues. Germline V lookup: CDR1 SNHLY, CDR2 FYNNEI. V was cut by 5 bases and J by 1 base, with 11 bases left in between. The CDR3 loop reads CASSIQGPNTEAFF. The CDR3 nucleotides are TGTGCCAGCAGTATTCAGGGCCCGAACACTGAAGCTTTCTTT.

The chain uses TRBV23-1 and TRBJ1-6; D remains ambiguous. TRBV23-1 qualifies as an ORF whose function is uncertain. The CDR3 runs 17 residues. Trimming pared 0 bases from V and 8 bases from J, leaving 17 bases between. CDR3 protein: CASSQSPPERDHSPLHF. CDR3 nucleotide sequence: TGCGCCAGCAGTCAATCTCCCCCGGAAAGGGATCATTCACCCCTCCACTTT.

The chain uses TRBV15 and TRBJ1-5; no clear D gene. CDR1 is LNHNV, CDR2 YYDKDF, per germline (reference sequence). V lost 0 bases, J lost 3 bases, and 6 bases lay in between. This CDR3 region has 14 residues. CDR3 coding DNA: TGTGCCACCAGCAGAGAAGGTTACAATCAGCCCCAGCATTTT. Its translation: CATSREGYNQPQHF.

This chain links TRBV7-9 with TRBJ1-2; D is perhaps TRBD1 (6 bases). The V gene lost 1 base and the J gene lost 5 bases, with 17 bases spanning the gap. CDR3 length: 16 residues. The germline CDR1 and CDR2 sequences are SEHNR and FQNEAQ (reference sequence). The chain's CDR3 is CASSLGVSGARYGYTF. The CDR3 nucleotides are TGTGCCAGCAGCTTAGGGGTCTCGGGGGCGCGGTATGGCTACACCTTC.

This clone has more than one count but fewer than ten. CDR3 sequence (DNA): TGCGCCAGCAGCCAAGAACGGAGTAGGGATCAGCCCCAGCATTTT. Translation gives CASSQERSRDQPQHF. The gene calls are TRBV4-3 and TRBJ1-5; D gene ambiguous. Germline V gene data show CDR1 as LGHNA and CDR2 as YSLEER. The CDR3 loop spans 15 amino acids. V was cut by 0 bases and J by 5 bases, with 11 bases left in between.

The rearrangement joins TRBV30 to TRBJ2-3, with unresolved D. V was clipped by 1 base and J by 6 bases, with 11 bases between them. Germline V gene lookup returns CDR1 GTSNPN and CDR2 SVGIG (reference sequence). The CDR3 length is 13 residues. DNA of the CDR3: TGTGCCTGGAGTGCTTCGCACCAGGATACGCAGTATTTT. This encodes CAWSASHQDTQYF.

The rearrangement joins TRBV19 to TRBJ1-2, with a tentative D call TRBD1 (5 bases). V dropped 5 bases and J dropped 0 bases, with 13 bases sitting between them. CDR3 size: 15 residues. Germline assignment: CDR1 LNHDA and CDR2 SQIVND (reference sequence). CDR3 in amino acids: CASSHLGTANYGYTF. In DNA form, the CDR3 reads TGTGCCAGTAGTCATTTGGGGACTGCTAACTATGGCTACACCTTC.

The chain joins TRBV18 to TRBJ1-5; 8 bases are a match to TRBD1. V was clipped by 5 bases and J by 4 bases; unmatched bases: 10. CDR1 is KGHSH, CDR2 LQKENI, per germline. The CDR3 is 16 residues long. CDR3 region: CASSVSTGDTNQPQHF. DNA of the CDR3: TGTGCCAGCTCAGTATCGACAGGGGATACAAATCAGCCCCAGCATTTT.

V gene TRBV30 combines with J gene TRBJ1-3; no reliable D call. The CDR3 runs 12 residues. Germline loops: CDR1 GTSNPN, CDR2 SVGIG (reference sequence). V was pared by 4 bases and J by 6 bases, with 10 bases between. The CDR3 region has the DNA TGTGCCTGGAAATCAGCTCTAAACACCATATATTTT. This gives the protein CAWKSALNTIYF.

This clone was seen more than once but under ten times. The CDR3 DNA reads TGTGCCAGCAGCTTGAACGTGCCCTCCTACGAGCAGTACTTC. It specifies CASSLNVPSYEQYF. The gene calls are TRBV5-6 and TRBJ2-7; D remains ambiguous. The germline V and J ends were trimmed by 1 base and 0 bases, with 8 bases remaining between them. The CDR3 contains 14 residues. Germline V gene data show CDR1 as SGHDT and CDR2 as YYEEEE.

The J gene is TRBJ2-2, the V gene TRBV9; D might be TRBD2 (5 bases). V was trimmed by 4 bases and J by 4 bases, leaving 11 bases between them. The CDR3 has 14 amino acids. Germline CDR1 and CDR2: SGDLS and YYNGEE. CDR3: CASSPGVGTGELFF. Written as DNA, the CDR3 is TGTGCCAGCAGCCCCGGGGTGGGCACCGGGGAGCTGTTTTTT.

In its sample, this clone was seen once. The chain joins TRBV9 to TRBJ1-2, with TRBD1 identical over 9 bases. CDR3 length: 16 amino acids. Germline CDR1 SGDLS, CDR2 YYNGEE. V was pared by 5 bases and J by 2 bases, with 10 bases of the junction left unmatched. The CDR3 protein is CASRGTGGAMNYGYTF. The CDR3 bases are TGTGCCAGCAGGGGTACAGGGGGCGCGATGAACTATGGCTACACCTTC.